These 16 T cell receptor beta chains came from one sample sequenced in a study of shared clonotypes between healthy human individuals. Repertoires were generated with immunoSEQ multiplex PCR, while TCRdb's copy carries only in-frame clones and drops some. The sample has over a million clones; roughly 97% are singletons. The specimen was naive CD4+ T cells sorted from blood. Subset reported: CD45RA+ positively selected. These receptors were collected from a young man in good health.

CDR3 nucleotides: TGTGCCAGCTCACGCCTTACAGTTAAGCAAGAGACCCAGTACTTC. Amino acid sequence: CASSRLTVKQETQYF. The chain couples TRBV18 to TRBJ2-5, with D hard to call. The V gene's germline CDR1 is KGHSH and CDR2 LQKENI. This CDR3 is built from 15 residues. Between the trimmed V and J ends, which lost 4 bases and 2 bases, there was a span of 14 bases. Complete variable domain (other parts from reference TRBV18 and TRBJ2-5): NAGVMQNPRHLVRRRGQEARLRCSPMKGHSHVYWYRQLPEEGLKFMVYLQKENIIDESGMPKERFSAEFPKEGPSILRIQQVVRGDSAAYFCASSRLTVKQETQYFGPGTRLLVL.

This sequence joins TRBV7-9 and TRBJ2-3; no definite D call. Germline CDR1 SEHNR, CDR2 FQNEAQ (reference sequence). The CDR3 runs to 13 residues. V was trimmed by 5 bases and J by 0 bases, leaving 6 bases between them. CDR3 DNA: TGTGCCAGCAGCCAAGACAGCACAGATACGCAGTATTTT. Translated, it gives CASSQDSTDTQYF.

The chain has TRBV29-1 and TRBJ1-2, with 8 bases fitting TRBD1. This CDR3 contains 15 residues. Germline loops: CDR1 SQVTM, CDR2 ANQGSEA. Unmatched junction bases numbered 11, after V lost 0 bases and J lost 8 bases. Here the CDR3 DNA reads TGCAGCGTTGAAGATTGGTTGACAGGGGTGAACGGCTACACCTTC. Translated, it gives CSVEDWLTGVNGYTF.

This chain links TRBV6-5 with TRBJ2-1; 10 bases are a match to TRBD2. The CDR3 is made up of 15 amino acids. Germline V gene lookup returns CDR1 MNHEY and CDR2 SVGAGI. The ends lost 6 bases at V and 8 bases at J; junction bases unmatched: 10. The CDR3 is CASRTSGYLGDEQFF. CDR3 DNA sequence: TGTGCCAGCAGGACTAGCGGGTACTTGGGGGATGAGCAGTTCTTC.

V gene TRBV7-6 combines with J gene TRBJ2-1; D unresolved. V lost 5 bases, J lost 7 bases, and 9 bases lay in between. Germline CDR1 reads SGHVS; CDR2 reads FNYEAQ. This CDR3 has 12 amino acids. In DNA form, the CDR3 reads TGTGCCAGCAGCCAGAGATGGAATGAGCAGTTCTTC. It is translated as CASSQRWNEQFF. Full variable domain (rest looked up from reference TRBV7-6 and TRBJ2-1): GAGVSQSPRYKVTKRGQDVALRCDPISGHVSLYWYRQALGQGPEFLTYFNYEAQQDKSGLPNDRFSAERPEGSISTLTIQRTEQRDSAMYRCASSQRWNEQFFGPGTRLTVL.

The chain joins TRBV7-2 to TRBJ2-7, with TRBD2 matching 10 bases. V shed 7 bases, J shed 5 bases, and the junction held 8 bases outside the gene matches. The CDR3 is 14 residues long. The V gene's germline CDR1 is SGHTA and CDR2 FQGNSA. As DNA, the CDR3 is TGTGCCAGCACCATAGGACTAGCGGTCAACGAGCAGTACTTC. This translates into CASTIGLAVNEQYF.

This sequence joins TRBV25-1 and TRBJ2-7, with 11 bases that match TRBD2. This CDR3 is built from 18 residues. CDR1 MGHDK and CDR2 SYGVNS come from the germline V gene. J was trimmed by 3 bases and V by 2 bases; bases with no gene match: 12. The CDR3 sequence is CASSEPSRVAGGIYEQYF. The CDR3 DNA reads TGTGCCAGCAGTGAACCCTCTCGGGTAGCGGGAGGGATCTACGAGCAGTACTTC.

As regards this clone: Within the sample, other DNA sequences also encode this same CDR3. The V gene is TRBV2, the J gene TRBJ1-5; 7 bases match TRBD1. V gave up 7 bases and J gave up 2 bases; unmatched junction bases: 5. Germline CDR1 SNHLY, CDR2 FYNNEI. This CDR3 has 14 residues. The CDR3 spells CASIPDRGNQPQHF. CDR3 nucleotides: TGTGCCAGCATCCCCGACAGGGGCAATCAGCCCCAGCATTTT.

The chain recombines TRBV9 with TRBJ2-7; 8 nucleotides agree with TRBD2. V shed 4 bases and J 4 bases; nucleotides not matched to a gene: 19. The CDR3 sequence is 18 residues long. Germline V gene data show CDR1 as SGDLS and CDR2 as YYNGEE. As DNA, the CDR3 is TGTGCCAGCAGCCCCTCCGGAGCGGGAGCCAAACTAGTGTACGAGCAGTACTTC. As protein: CASSPSGAGAKLVYEQYF.

This chain connects TRBV5-1 to TRBJ2-3; no clear D gene. V lost 5 bases and J 0 bases, leaving 13 bases between the germline ends. Germline-derived CDR1 and CDR2 are SGHRS and YFSETQ. The CDR3 has 15 amino acids. The chain's CDR3 is CASREQVPSTDTQYF. In DNA, the CDR3 is TGCGCCAGCAGAGAGCAGGTACCAAGCACAGATACGCAGTATTTT.

This clone was detected only once. The chain links TRBV10-1 to TRBJ2-2, with no clear D. Germline CDR1 and CDR2: WNHNN and SYGVQD (reference sequence). This CDR3 contains 14 residues. Trimming pared 5 bases from V and 1 base from J, leaving 8 bases between. The CDR3 nucleotides are TGCGCCAGCAGTTGGAGCCAGAACACCGGGGAGCTGTTTTTT. It specifies CASSWSQNTGELFF.

This chain links TRBV11-3 with TRBJ2-1; 9 bases fit TRBD2. This CDR3 has 18 residues. Trimming removed 4 bases from V and 2 bases from J; junction bases left unmatched: 12. Per the germline V gene, CDR1 is SGHNT and CDR2 is YENEEA. CDR3 loop: CASSSGREGLAAYNEQFF. CDR3 nucleotide sequence: TGTGCCAGCAGCTCTGGGCGGGAGGGACTAGCAGCCTACAATGAGCAGTTCTTC. Drawing the rest from reference TRBV11-3 and TRBJ2-1, the complete variable domain is EAGVVQSPRYKIIEKKQPVAFWCNPISGHNTLYWYLQNLGQGPELLIRYENEEAVDDSQLPKDRFSAERLKGVDSTLKIQPAELGDSAVYLCASSSGREGLAAYNEQFFGPGTRLTVL.

This sequence joins TRBV9 and TRBJ1-5; 7 bases match TRBD1. The CDR3 totals 14 residues. The V and J ends lost 4 bases and 4 bases, in that order; junction bases with no gene match: 5. CDR1 SGDLS and CDR2 YYNGEE come from the germline V gene. CDR3 sequence (DNA): TGTGCCAGCAGCTACAGGGGTGGAAATCAGCCCCAGCATTTT. Protein: CASSYRGGNQPQHF. Supplemented by reference TRBV9 and TRBJ1-5, the full variable domain reads DSGVTQTPKHLITATGQRVTLRCSPRSGDLSVYWYQQSLDQGLQFLIQYYNGEERAKGNILERFSAQQFPDLHSELNLSSLELGDSALYFCASSYRGGNQPQHFGDGTRLSIL.

The chain uses TRBV7-2 and TRBJ1-2; maybe TRBD1 (6 bases). CDR1 and CDR2 from the germline V gene are SGHTA and FQGNSA. This CDR3 has 15 residues. V lost 1 base and J 4 bases, leaving 13 bases between the germline ends. The chain's CDR3 is CASSLDRVFSYGYTF. CDR3 bases: TGTGCCAGCAGCTTAGACAGGGTATTTAGCTATGGCTACACCTTC.

The gene calls are TRBV5-1 and TRBJ2-1; D is perhaps TRBD1 or TRBD2 (6 bases each). The germline CDR1 and CDR2 sequences are SGHRS and YFSETQ. The CDR3 is 14 residues long. Between the trimmed V and J ends, which lost 4 bases and 10 bases, there was a span of 18 bases. The DNA of the CDR3 is TGCGCCAGCAGCCGCGGAGGGGGGATCGTGGAGCAGTTCTTC. Its protein product is CASSRGGGIVEQFF.

The chain recombines TRBV6-5 with TRBJ2-7, with 7 bases that match TRBD2. Germline CDR1 and CDR2: MNHEY and SVGAGI. The CDR3 sequence is 14 residues long. J gave up 0 bases and V 6 bases, and 5 bases lay outside the gene matches. The CDR3, as DNA: TGTGCCAGCAGCTTGGGGGGGAGCTCCTACGAGCAGTACTTC. This gives the protein CASSLGGSSYEQYF.